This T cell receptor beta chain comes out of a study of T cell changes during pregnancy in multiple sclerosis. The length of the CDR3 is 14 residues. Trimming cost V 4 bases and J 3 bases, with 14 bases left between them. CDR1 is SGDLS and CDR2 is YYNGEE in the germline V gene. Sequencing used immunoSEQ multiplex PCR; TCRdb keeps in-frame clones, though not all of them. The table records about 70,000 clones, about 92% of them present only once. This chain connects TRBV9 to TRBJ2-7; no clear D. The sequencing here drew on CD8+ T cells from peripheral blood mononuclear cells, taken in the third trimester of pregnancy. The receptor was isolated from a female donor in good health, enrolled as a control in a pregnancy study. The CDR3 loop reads CASSSGGSHYEQYF. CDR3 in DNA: TGTGCCAGCAGCAGTGGTGGCAGTCACTACGAGCAGTACTTC.